The rows below give T cell receptor beta chains drawn from one sample of a study of graft-versus-host responses after intestinal transplantation. Measured with immunoSEQ multiplex PCR; TCRdb has only the in-frame clones, and not every one. The sample has roughly 29,000 clones, about 92% seen once. The sequenced sample was PBMCs, obtained approximately 69 days after intestinal transplant. The receptors shown here come from a human patient who received an intestinal transplant, so some T cells may come from the graft donor. CDR3s include the opening cysteine and the closing phenylalanine or tryptophan. D genes are given only for firm matches. For some rows the clone size is stated as once, few or many, or as a class when expanded; others skip it.

v_call,j_call,clone_size,d_call,cdr3_aa,cdr3_nt
TRBV19,TRBJ2-7,-,-,CASSISDRSYEQYF,TGTGCCAGTAGTATATCCGACCGCTCCTACGAGCAGTACTTC
TRBV27,TRBJ2-7,-,TRBD1,CASGGQASYEQYF,TGTGCCAGCGGGGGACAGGCCTCCTACGAGCAGTACTTC
TRBV9,TRBJ1-1,-,-,CASSVVAGAEAFF,TGTGCCAGCAGCGTAGTAGCAGGGGCTGAAGCTTTCTTT
TRBV4-1,TRBJ2-7,-,-,CASSHLWGRGEQYF,TGCGCCAGCAGCCATCTTTGGGGTCGAGGGGAGCAGTACTTC
TRBV5-1,TRBJ2-3,once,TRBD1,CASSLLGGTGGPDTQYF,TGCGCCAGCAGCTTGTTGGGAGGGACAGGGGGCCCAGATACGCAGTATTTT
TRBV6-4,TRBJ2-3,-,TRBD2,CASSDGTSGGSTDTQYF,TGTGCCAGCAGTGACGGGACTAGCGGAGGGAGCACAGATACGCAGTATTTT
TRBV4-1,TRBJ1-1,-,TRBD1,CASSPLTGDGTEAFF,TGCGCCAGCAGCCCCTTAACAGGGGACGGGACTGAAGCTTTCTTT
TRBV23-1,TRBJ1-3,-,-,CASSPITAGNTIYF,TGCGCCAGCAGTCCCATAACAGCTGGAAACACCATATATTTT
TRBV5-6,TRBJ2-7,-,-,CASSLAGRHYEQYF,TGTGCCAGCAGCTTGGCAGGGCGACACTACGAGCAGTACTTC
TRBV28,TRBJ2-3,-,-,CASSHLTPWAYEKDTQYF,TGTGCCAGCAGCCACCTCACCCCGTGGGCTTACGAAAAAGATACGCAGTATTTT
TRBV6-6,TRBJ2-4,-,-,CASSYSGHAKNIQYF,TGTGCCAGCAGTTACTCCGGGCACGCCAAAAACATTCAGTACTTC
TRBV10-2,TRBJ2-2,-,-,CASRQLPGVGNTGELFF,TGCGCCAGCAGACAACTCCCAGGAGTGGGGAACACCGGGGAGCTGTTTTTT
TRBV7-2,TRBJ2-3,few,-,CASRWDFSTDTQYF,TGTGCCAGCCGTTGGGACTTCAGCACAGATACGCAGTATTTT
TRBV27,TRBJ1-4,once,-,CASSFTPRANEKLFF,TGTGCCAGCAGTTTTACCCCCCGGGCTAATGAAAAACTGTTTTTT
TRBV30,TRBJ2-6,-,TRBD1,CAWSEGDRAGANVLTF,TGTGCCTGGAGTGAAGGGGACAGGGCTGGGGCCAACGTCCTGACTTTC
TRBV4-1,TRBJ2-3,once,-,CASSQSLVSLTDTQYF,TGCGCCAGCAGCCAAAGTTTGGTCTCTCTCACAGATACGCAGTATTTT
TRBV10-3,TRBJ2-3,-,-,CAKPPGYTDTQYF,TGTGCCAAACCCCCCGGGTACACAGATACGCAGTATTTT
TRBV2,TRBJ2-5,-,-,CASQQGGSEQYF,TGTGCCAGCCAACAAGGGGGGAGTGAGCAGTACTTC
TRBV5-4,TRBJ2-3,-,TRBD2,CASSRGLAGALGTDTQYF,TGTGCCAGCAGCCGGGGACTAGCGGGAGCACTAGGCACAGATACGCAGTATTTT
TRBV14,TRBJ2-3,-,TRBD2,CASSQGPGLAGATDTQYF,TGTGCCAGCAGCCAAGGTCCGGGACTAGCGGGGGCTACAGATACGCAGTATTTT
TRBV6-5,TRBJ2-2,-,-,CASIHPNTGELFF,TGTGCCAGCATTCACCCGAACACCGGGGAGCTGTTTTTT
TRBV27,TRBJ2-7,once,-,CASSLSGPNEQYF,TGCGCCAGCAGTTTGTCAGGCCCCAACGAGCAGTACTTC
TRBV5-4,TRBJ2-7,few,-,CASSLMTGRVYEQYF,TGTGCCAGCAGCTTGATGACTGGGCGAGTCTACGAGCAGTACTTC
TRBV7-2,TRBJ2-5,-,-,CASTVRGYQETQYF,TGTGCCAGCACCGTCCGGGGGTACCAAGAGACCCAGTACTTC
TRBV30,TRBJ2-1,-,-,CGTEAAYNEQFF,TGTGGGACAGAAGCCGCTTACAATGAGCAGTTCTTC
TRBV12-5,TRBJ1-5,once,-,CASGLELWSVPRRNQPQHF,TGTGCTAGTGGTTTGGAACTTTGGAGTGTCCCGCGCAGAAATCAGCCCCAGCATTTT
TRBV30,TRBJ2-7,-,-,CAWSVGAAYEQYF,TGTGCCTGGAGTGTAGGGGCGGCCTACGAGCAGTACTTC
TRBV6-7,TRBJ1-1,-,TRBD1,CASSYSTGRGPTEAFF,TGTGCCAGCAGTTACTCGACGGGCAGGGGGCCCACTGAAGCTTTCTTT
TRBV21-1,TRBJ1-3,-,-,CASSCSLATTARNTIYF,TGTGCCAGCAGCTGCTCGTTAGCTACAACAGCACGAAACACCATATATTTT